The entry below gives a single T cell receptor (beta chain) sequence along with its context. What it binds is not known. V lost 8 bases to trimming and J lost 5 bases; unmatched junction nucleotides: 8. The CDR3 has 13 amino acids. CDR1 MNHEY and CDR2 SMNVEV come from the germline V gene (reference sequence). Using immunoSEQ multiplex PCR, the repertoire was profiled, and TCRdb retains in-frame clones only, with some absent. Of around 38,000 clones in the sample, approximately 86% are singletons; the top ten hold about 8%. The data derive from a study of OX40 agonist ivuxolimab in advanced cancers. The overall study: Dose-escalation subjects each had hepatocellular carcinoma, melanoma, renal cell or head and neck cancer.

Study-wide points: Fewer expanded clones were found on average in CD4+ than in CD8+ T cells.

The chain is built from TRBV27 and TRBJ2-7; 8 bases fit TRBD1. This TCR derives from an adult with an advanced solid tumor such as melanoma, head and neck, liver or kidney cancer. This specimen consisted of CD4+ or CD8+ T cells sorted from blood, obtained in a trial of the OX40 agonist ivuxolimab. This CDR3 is CASSRGRGHEQYF. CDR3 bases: TGTGCCAGCTCCCGAGGCAGGGGGCACGAGCAGTACTTC.